This TCR beta chain was captured in a study of cytomegalovirus exposure and HLA in healthy donors. The PCR used 60 Vbeta and 13 Jbeta primers. The repertoire was sequenced with immunoSEQ multiplex PCR; TCRdb's copy has only in-frame clones and lacks some. The table records approximately 95,000 clones, about 80% of them present only once. Turning to this clone: Antigen specificity is unknown.

Study-level points and caveats: A later analysis found TCR association rates differed by HLA locus, highest for DRB1 and lowest for HLA-C. Accurate prediction of most subjects' HLA-A and HLA-B alleles from TCR beta sequences was reported.

Donors likely had unrecorded immune exposures despite being nominally healthy when sampled. The sequencing sample was made of PBMCs. The receptor was isolated from a man aged 18 to 30 in good health and CMV-seropositive.

As DNA, the CDR3 is TGTGCCAGCAGCTTGCGGGGTCACACTGAAGCTTTCTTT. Amino acid sequence: CASSLRGHTEAFF. The chain employs TRBV5-5 and TRBJ1-1; D is undetermined. The CDR3 totals 13 residues. Germline assignment: CDR1 SGHKS and CDR2 YYEKEE (reference sequence). Trimming stripped 1 base from V and 3 bases from J, with 7 bases between. Full variable domain (missing parts from reference TRBV5-5 and TRBJ1-1): DAGVTQSPTHLIKTRGQQVTLRCSPISGHKSVSWYQQVLGQGPQFIFQYYEKEERGRGNFPDRFSARQFPNYSSELNVNALLLGDSALYLCASSLRGHTEAFFGQGTRLTVV.